This paragraph covers one TCR beta chain sequence. Germline V gene data show CDR1 as MRHNA and CDR2 as SNTAGT. J lost 8 bases, V lost 6 bases, and 10 bases had no gene match. This CDR3 comprises 15 residues. The record originates from a study of cytomegalovirus exposure and HLA in healthy donors. In the PCR, 60 Vbeta and 13 Jbeta primers were used. Data came from immunoSEQ multiplex PCR; TCRdb stores just in-frame clones and leaves some out. The data show approximately 160,000 clones, roughly 84% seen once. The receptor was isolated from a male donor in good health and CMV-seronegative. Sequencing was done on a sample of PBMCs. The V gene is TRBV6-4, the J gene TRBJ2-1; 10 bases are a match to TRBD2. CDR3 residues: CASSAAGGAIDEQFF. In DNA, the CDR3 is TGTGCCAGCAGCGCAGCGGGGGGGGCGATCGATGAGCAGTTCTTC.